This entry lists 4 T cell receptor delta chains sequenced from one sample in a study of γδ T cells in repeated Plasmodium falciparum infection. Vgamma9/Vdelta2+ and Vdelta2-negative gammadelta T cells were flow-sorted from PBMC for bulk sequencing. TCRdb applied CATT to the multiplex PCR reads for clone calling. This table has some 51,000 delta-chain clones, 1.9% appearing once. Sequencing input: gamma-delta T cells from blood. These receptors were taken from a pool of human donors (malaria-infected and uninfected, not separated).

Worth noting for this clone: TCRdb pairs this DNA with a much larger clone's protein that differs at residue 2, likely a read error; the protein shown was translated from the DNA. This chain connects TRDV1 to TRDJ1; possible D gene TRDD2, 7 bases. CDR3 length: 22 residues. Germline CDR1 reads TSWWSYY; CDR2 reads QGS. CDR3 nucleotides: TGTTCTCTTGGGGCCTTCGTTCCTACACCGAGTTGGGGGGCCCGGTACACCGATAAACTCATCTTT. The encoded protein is CSLGAFVPTPSWGARYTDKLIF.

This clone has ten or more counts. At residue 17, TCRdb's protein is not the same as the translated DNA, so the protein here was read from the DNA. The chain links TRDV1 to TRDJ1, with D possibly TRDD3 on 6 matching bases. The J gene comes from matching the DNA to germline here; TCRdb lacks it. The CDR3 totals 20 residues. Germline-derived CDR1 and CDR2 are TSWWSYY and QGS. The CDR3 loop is CALGTRGPRRWGPYTDQLIF. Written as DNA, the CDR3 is TGTGCTCTTGGGACGAGGGGTCCCAGGCGGTGGGGGCCGTACACCGATCAACTCATCTTT.

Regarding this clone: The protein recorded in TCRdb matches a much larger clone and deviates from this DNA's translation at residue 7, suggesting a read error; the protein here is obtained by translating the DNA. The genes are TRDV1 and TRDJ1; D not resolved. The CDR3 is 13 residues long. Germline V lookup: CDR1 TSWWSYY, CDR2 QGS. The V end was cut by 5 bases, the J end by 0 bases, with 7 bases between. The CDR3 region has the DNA TGTGCTCTTGGGACAACATACACCGATAAACTCATCTTT. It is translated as CALGTTYTDKLIF.

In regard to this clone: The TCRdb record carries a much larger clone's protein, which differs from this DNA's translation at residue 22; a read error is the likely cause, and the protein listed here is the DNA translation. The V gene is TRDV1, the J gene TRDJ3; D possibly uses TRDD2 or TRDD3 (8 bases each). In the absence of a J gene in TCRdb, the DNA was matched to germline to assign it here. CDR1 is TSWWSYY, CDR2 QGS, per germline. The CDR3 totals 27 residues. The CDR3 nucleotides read TGTGCTCTTGGGGTCTACCCTTCCTATACCGGGAAATCCGCGTACTGGGGGTACGTCGGGGACGCCCGACAGATGTTTTTC. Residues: CALGVYPSYTGKSAYWGYVGDARQMFF.